The 24 T cell receptor beta chains in this list originate from one sample, sequenced in a study of Graves' ophthalmopathy and Graves' hyperthyroidism. RNA transcripts served as template for amplifying TCR beta CDR3 sequences. HTBI primers served in a first-round RT-PCR, which a second-round multiplex PCR followed. TCRdb recomputed calls from the multiplex PCR reads with MiXCR, one row per CDR3 protein. The top ten hold 25% of the sample, which has about 15,000 distinct CDR3 sequences, about 43% seen once. Sequencing used peripheral blood. Every receptor here comes from a woman aged 35 to 49 with stable Graves' hyperthyroidism.

This clonotype was picked up many times. CDR3 sequence: CSASIPGADTGELFF. The CDR3 nucleotides read TGCAGTGCTAGTATTCCAGGGGCGGACACCGGGGAGCTGTTTTTT. The chain is built from TRBV20-1 and TRBJ2-2; TRBD1 might be the D (6 bases). Deletions cut 3 bases from V and 3 bases from J, with 14 bases between. This CDR3 spans 15 amino acids. Germline V gene data show CDR1 as DFQATT and CDR2 as SNEGSKA (reference sequence).

Sample share makes this clonotype medium-sized (0.01 to 0.1%). The DNA for the CDR3 is TGTGCCAGCAGCTTTCGCGCCGGGGAGACCCAGTACTTC. The encoded protein is CASSFRAGETQYF. The genes are TRBV7-9 and TRBJ2-5; no firm D call. The CDR3 is 13 amino acids. CDR1 is SEHNR and CDR2 is FQNEAQ in the germline V gene (reference sequence). V shed 3 bases and J shed 5 bases, with 10 bases lying between them.

This clonotype was counted many times. DNA of the CDR3: TGTGCCGTGGGTGGGGAGACTGACTCCTACGAGCAGTACTTC. Its protein product is CAVGGETDSYEQYF. V usage is TRBV6-5 and J usage is TRBJ2-7; possible D gene TRBD2, 5 bases. V was pared by 11 bases and J by 0 bases, with 17 bases between. This CDR3 contains 14 residues. In germline, CDR1 is MNHEY, CDR2 SVGAGI.

At least ten counts were recorded for this clonotype. The rearrangement uses TRBV6-5 and TRBJ2-1; the D is unclear. The CDR3 length is 14 residues. Germline assignment: CDR1 MNHEY and CDR2 SVGAGI. The germline V and J ends were trimmed by 0 bases and 4 bases, with 7 bases remaining between them. The CDR3 nucleotides read TGTGCCAGCAGTTACTCGGAGATGTACAATGAGCAGTTCTTC. Encoded protein: CASSYSEMYNEQFF.

At least ten counts were recorded for this clonotype. The germline gene is not matched at one end of the junction; a read error may be the cause. V usage is TRBV6-1 and J usage is TRBJ1-1, with D perhaps matching TRBD1 (5 bases). The CDR3 totals 9 residues. The germline V gene has CDR1 MNHNS and CDR2 SASEGT. The CDR3 sequence is CASSERQTF. As DNA, the CDR3 is TGTGCCAGCAGTGAACGACAGACTTTT.

In this sample, this clonotype turned up once. The chain employs TRBV10-1 and TRBJ2-1; 7 bases are shared with TRBD2. Trimming removed 4 bases from V and 5 bases from J; junction bases left unmatched: 5. This CDR3 contains 14 residues. Germline V CDR1 and CDR2: WNHNN, SYGVQD (reference sequence). CDR3 residues: CASSASGTHNEQFF. The CDR3 region has the DNA TGCGCCAGCAGTGCAAGCGGGACCCACAATGAGCAGTTCTTC.

CDR3: CASSLGGSNTGELFF. For the CDR3, the DNA is TGTGCCAGCAGCCTTGGAGGATCGAACACCGGGGAGCTGTTTTTT. V gene TRBV2 combines with J gene TRBJ2-2, with D perhaps matching TRBD2 (5 bases). This CDR3 is built from 15 residues. V shed 6 bases and J shed 0 bases, with 11 bases lying between them. Germline loops: CDR1 SNHLY, CDR2 FYNNEI.

The chain has TRBV6-1 and TRBJ1-5; D gene ambiguous. The germline gives CDR1 MNHNS, CDR2 SASEGT. Deletions cut 2 bases from V and 7 bases from J, with 15 bases between. The CDR3 runs 15 residues. CDR3 nucleotide sequence: TGTGCCAGCAGTGAATTCTGGGGATTTGGGCAGCCCCAGCATTTT. Residues: CASSEFWGFGQPQHF.

With regard to this clonotype: The junction and the germline gene differ at one end; a read error may be behind it. V and J are TRBV24-1 and TRBJ1-2; 8 bases agree with TRBD1. The CDR3 has 15 residues. CDR1 and CDR2 (germline): KGHDR, SFDVKD. The CDR3 sequence: CATSDSGTGNYGYTF. In nucleotides, the CDR3 is TGTGCCACCAGTGATTCCGGGACAGGTAACTACGGCTACACCTTC.

There are many counts of this clonotype. The genes are TRBV20-1 and TRBJ1-4, with 8 bases aligning to TRBD1. The CDR3 runs to 13 residues. V was clipped by 5 bases and J by 5 bases; unmatched bases: 4. Germline lookup yields CDR1 DFQATT and CDR2 SNEGSKA (reference sequence). The CDR3 bases are TGCAGTGCTGGACAGGGCTTAAATGAAAAACTGTTTTTT. This sequence encodes CSAGQGLNEKLFF.

This clonotype was seen at least ten times. V is TRBV20-1 and J is TRBJ2-1; a weak D match, TRBD2 (5 bases). The CDR3 is 12 residues long. V was clipped by 5 bases and J by 8 bases, with 13 bases between them. CDR1 DFQATT and CDR2 SNEGSKA come from the germline V gene (reference sequence). The CDR3, as DNA: TGCAGTGCTGATAAGGGAGAGGATGAGCAGTTCTTC. Translated: CSADKGEDEQFF.

This clonotype qualifies as medium-sized. The CDR3 bases are TGTGCCAGCAGCAACCCGGGACAGGAGCAAGAGACCCAGTACTTC. Translation: CASSNPGQEQETQYF. This rearrangement joins TRBV7-9 to TRBJ2-5; TRBD1 matches 8 bases. This CDR3 comprises 15 residues. The trim removed 5 bases at V and 2 bases at J, leaving 7 bases unmatched. Germline V lookup: CDR1 SEHNR, CDR2 FQNEAQ (reference sequence).

This clonotype has more than one count but fewer than ten. The V gene is TRBV27, the J gene TRBJ1-5; D is possibly TRBD1 (5 bases). The V and J ends lost 6 bases and 2 bases respectively, with 14 bases between them. The CDR3 totals 15 residues. CDR1 is MNHEY, CDR2 SMNVEV, per germline (reference sequence). CDR3 coding DNA: TGTGCCAGCAGAATTGGGGGTAACGGCAATCAGCCCCAGCATTTT. Translated: CASRIGGNGNQPQHF.

This clonotype has only a few counts. As DNA, the CDR3 is TGTGCCACCAGTGATTCTCGACTAAACTACGAGCAGTACTTC. This codes for CATSDSRLNYEQYF. This chain uses TRBV24-1 with TRBJ2-7; the D gene is possibly TRBD2 (5 bases). The germline V gene has CDR1 KGHDR and CDR2 SFDVKD. The CDR3 totals 14 residues. Between the trimmed V and J ends, which lost 2 bases and 3 bases, there was a span of 10 bases.

This clonotype was recorded many times. V gene TRBV7-9 combines with J gene TRBJ2-3; 9 nucleotides line up with TRBD2. After removal of 3 bases from V and 6 bases from J, the junction contained 10 bases not matched to a gene. This CDR3 is 16 amino acids long. In germline, CDR1 is SEHNR, CDR2 FQNEAQ (reference sequence). The CDR3 reads CASSFKREAAGDTQYF. In nucleotides, the CDR3 is TGTGCCAGCAGCTTTAAGCGGGAGGCCGCGGGGGATACGCAGTATTTT.

This clonotype was observed many times. V and J are TRBV2 and TRBJ2-3; TRBD2 matches 9 bases. Germline values: CDR1 SNHLY, CDR2 FYNNEI. Germline trimming cut 7 bases from V and 4 bases from J; bases unmatched to any gene: 12. The CDR3 contains 16 residues. CDR3 DNA sequence: TGTGCCAGCACCGAGGGCGGGGGGGCCCCGGCAGATACGCAGTATTTT. The encoded protein is CASTEGGGAPADTQYF.

By share, this clonotype ranks as large. Germline and junction disagree at one end, which may indicate a read error. In DNA, the CDR3 is TGTGCTAGCAGCTTAGCCCGGACTAGCAATGAGCAGTTCTTC. Amino acid sequence: CASSLARTSNEQFF. The genes are TRBV7-7 and TRBJ2-1; 7 positions match TRBD2. Germline-derived CDR1 and CDR2 are SSHAT and FNYEAQ (reference sequence). The CDR3 is 14 amino acids.

This clonotype was found many times. This sequence joins TRBV9 and TRBJ2-3; the match to TRBD2 covers 11 bases. The V gene's germline CDR1 is SGDLS and CDR2 YYNGEE. The CDR3 loop spans 15 amino acids. With V trimmed by 3 bases and J by 1 base, 1 base remained unmatched. In nucleotides, the CDR3 is TGTGCCAGCAGCGCGACTAGCGGGGGCACAGATACGCAGTATTTT. It is translated as CASSATSGGTDTQYF.

V gene TRBV12-3 or TRBV12-4 combines with J gene TRBJ2-7; TRBD1 is a possible D gene (6 bases). The V end lost 8 bases, the J end lost 10 bases, and 18 bases lay between the germline ends. The CDR3 totals 12 residues. The CDR3 DNA reads TGTGCCAGCGGTTCGCAGGGGATTTTACAGTACTTC. It yields the protein CASGSQGILQYF.

The chain uses TRBV9 and TRBJ2-7; possibly TRBD2 for D (6 bases). In germline, CDR1 is SGDLS, CDR2 YYNGEE. V lost 0 bases and J lost 7, with 11 bases in between. The CDR3 runs 13 residues. CDR3 sequence: CASSVGRAGEQYF. As DNA, the CDR3 is TGTGCCAGCAGCGTAGGAAGGGCGGGGGAGCAGTACTTC.

The sample holds a few counts of this clonotype. This chain joins TRBV6-2 or TRBV6-3 and TRBJ2-7; possibly TRBD2 for D (6 bases). V lost 6 bases to trimming and J lost 2 bases, with 14 bases between them. The CDR3 covers 14 residues. Per the germline V gene, CDR1 is MNHEY and CDR2 is SVGEGT. The CDR3 DNA sequence: TGTGCCAGCAGATCCTTAGCGGCCCCCTACGAGCAGTACTTC. This encodes CASRSLAAPYEQYF.

This clonotype has a count of ten or more. The chain carries TRBV20-1 and TRBJ1-1, with D tentatively TRBD1 (6 bases). Germline V gene sequence: CDR1 DFQATT, CDR2 SNEGSKA (reference sequence). The CDR3 is made up of 13 amino acids. Trimming shortened V by 2 bases and J by 11 bases, and 18 bases separated the two germline ends. CDR3 sequence reads: CSARQDSLDGAFF. As DNA, the CDR3 is TGCAGTGCTAGACAGGACAGCCTTGACGGCGCTTTCTTT.

This clonotype appeared many times. The V and J genes are TRBV7-9 and TRBJ2-3; 12 bases align to TRBD2. J was trimmed by 4 bases and V by 5 bases; bases with no gene match: 13. The germline V gene encodes CDR1 SEHNR and CDR2 FQNEAQ (reference sequence). The CDR3 has 18 residues. CDR3: CASSRLLLAGGAPDTQYF. Here the CDR3 DNA reads TGTGCCAGCAGCCGTCTGCTACTAGCGGGGGGCGCCCCAGATACGCAGTATTTT.

Concerning this clonotype itself: A much larger clone differs from this one at a single base, so this may be a read error. The chain combines TRBV9 with TRBJ2-2, with D tentatively TRBD1 or TRBD2 (6 bases each). Germline CDR1 is SGDLS and CDR2 is YYNGEE. The CDR3 length is 14 residues. V lost 0 bases and J 9 bases, leaving 12 bases between the germline ends. The CDR3 spells CASSVGRGAWELFF. CDR3 nucleotide sequence: TGTGCCAGCAGCGTAGGGAGGGGGGCCTGGGAGCTGTTTTTT.